This TCR beta chain was profiled in a study of blood T cell repertoires in COVID-19. Study information: The analysed material was cDNA or gDNA that came from T cells, B-cell-depleted T cells, or PBMCs.

The table came from immunoSEQ multiplex PCR; TCRdb's copy has only in-frame clones and leaves some out. The sample yields roughly 200,000 clones, roughly 86% seen once. Those enrolled, adults aged roughly 18 to 95 years, came from some 23 US areas. The study assigned cohorts using participant-reported clinical history. Germline CDR1 is MNHEY and CDR2 is SMNVEV (reference sequence). Trimming took 5 bases from V and 6 from J, leaving 14 bases between them. The length of the CDR3 is 13 residues. This chain joins TRBV27 and TRBJ2-7; D may be TRBD2 (5 bases). This TCR was recovered from a man younger than 35 with acute COVID-19. Material for sequencing was PBMCs or T cells enriched from blood (not recorded which). The CDR3 sequence: CASSSLGRGEQYF. Here the CDR3 DNA reads TGTGCCAGCAGTAGTCTAGGACGGGGCGAGCAGTACTTC.